The rows below give T cell receptor beta chains drawn from one sample of a study of blood T cell repertoires in COVID-19. Produced via immunoSEQ multiplex PCR; TCRdb's table is partial and in-frame only. The data contain 250,000 to 300,000 clones, approximately 80% of them singletons. Sequenced: peripheral blood. These receptor sequences come from a woman between 55 and 75 years old with active or convalescent COVID-19. CDR3s include the opening cysteine and the closing phenylalanine or tryptophan. Fields, in order: V gene, clone size, D gene, J gene, CDR3 DNA, CDR3 protein. The D gene is left open where the match is weak. Not every row has a clone size; where given, it reads once, few, many or a size class.

v_gene: TRBV7-9; abundance: .; d_gene: .; j_gene: TRBJ1-1; CDR3nt: TGTGCCAGCAGCCCGCCGGCTAATGGCGGCACTGAAGCTTTCTTT; CDR3aa: CASSPPANGGTEAFF
v_gene: TRBV9; abundance: .; d_gene: .; j_gene: TRBJ1-4; CDR3nt: TGTGCCAGCAGCGCGGGGGACCGAGAAAAACTGTTTTTT; CDR3aa: CASSAGDREKLFF
v_gene: TRBV12-5; abundance: .; d_gene: .; j_gene: TRBJ1-1; CDR3nt: TGTGCTAGTGCCAAGGGGGGGAGGACTGAAGCTTTCTTT; CDR3aa: CASAKGGRTEAFF
v_gene: TRBV4-1; abundance: .; d_gene: TRBD2; j_gene: TRBJ2-2; CDR3nt: TGCGCCAGCAGCCCGGGACTAGCGGGGGGTACGAACACCGGGGAGCTGTTTTTT; CDR3aa: CASSPGLAGGTNTGELFF
v_gene: TRBV3-1/TRBV3-2; abundance: .; d_gene: .; j_gene: TRBJ1-1; CDR3nt: TGTGCCAGCAGCCAAGATGATAGATTAAACACTGAAGCTTTCTTT; CDR3aa: CASSQDDRLNTEAFF
v_gene: TRBV2; abundance: .; d_gene: .; j_gene: TRBJ1-5; CDR3nt: TGTGCCAGCAGTGAAAGAAGGACGGGGGGTTATAGCAATCAGCCCCAGCATTTT; CDR3aa: CASSERRTGGYSNQPQHF
v_gene: TRBV10-2; abundance: .; d_gene: TRBD2; j_gene: TRBJ2-7; CDR3nt: TGCGCCAGCAGTGAGTTCGGGACTAGCGGGTCCTACGAGCAGTACTTC; CDR3aa: CASSEFGTSGSYEQYF
v_gene: TRBV9; abundance: .; d_gene: TRBD1; j_gene: TRBJ2-4; CDR3nt: TGTGCCAGCAGCGAGGGACAGGGCGGTAACATTCAGTACTTC; CDR3aa: CASSEGQGGNIQYF
v_gene: TRBV19; abundance: .; d_gene: .; j_gene: TRBJ1-5; CDR3nt: TGTGCCAGTAGTATGGAGGGAATCAATCAGCCCCAGCATTTT; CDR3aa: CASSMEGINQPQHF
v_gene: TRBV16; abundance: few; d_gene: .; j_gene: TRBJ1-5; CDR3nt: TGTGCCAGCAGCCAGGGGAGGGATCAGCCCCAGCATTTT; CDR3aa: CASSQGRDQPQHF
v_gene: TRBV29-1; abundance: .; d_gene: .; j_gene: TRBJ1-5; CDR3nt: TGCAGCGGTACCTCAGGGGATGGAAATCAGCCCCAGCATTTT; CDR3aa: CSGTSGDGNQPQHF
v_gene: TRBV6-6; abundance: .; d_gene: TRBD2; j_gene: TRBJ2-1; CDR3nt: TGTGCCAGCAGTACCACTAGCGGACCTACGGATGAGCAGTTCTTC; CDR3aa: CASSTTSGPTDEQFF
v_gene: TRBV7-9; abundance: .; d_gene: TRBD1; j_gene: TRBJ2-2; CDR3nt: TGTGCCAGCAGCGAGGGACAGCCTTTTGGCGGGGAGCTGTTTTTT; CDR3aa: CASSEGQPFGGELFF
v_gene: TRBV29-1; abundance: .; d_gene: .; j_gene: TRBJ2-3; CDR3nt: TGCAGCGTTGGAGGGCCGGTGGGGACAGATACGCAGTATTTT; CDR3aa: CSVGGPVGTDTQYF
v_gene: TRBV9; abundance: .; d_gene: .; j_gene: TRBJ2-5; CDR3nt: TGTGCCAGCAGCGTTATGGAGGTGCCAGGAGAGACCCAGTACTTC; CDR3aa: CASSVMEVPGETQYF
v_gene: TRBV14; abundance: few; d_gene: .; j_gene: TRBJ2-2; CDR3nt: TGTGCCAGCAGCCTAGGGGGACATTCAAGTTCCTTCCGAGGGGAGCTGTTTTTT; CDR3aa: CASSLGGHSSSFRGELFF
v_gene: TRBV18; abundance: once; d_gene: TRBD1; j_gene: TRBJ2-7; CDR3nt: TGTGCCAGCTCACCCACGGACAGGGGGTCGCACGAGCAGTACTTC; CDR3aa: CASSPTDRGSHEQYF
v_gene: TRBV5-6; abundance: few; d_gene: .; j_gene: TRBJ2-7; CDR3nt: TGTGCCAGCAGCCCGAACAGGATTCACATCTCCTACGAGCAGTACTTC; CDR3aa: CASSPNRIHISYEQYF
v_gene: TRBV5-3; abundance: .; d_gene: .; j_gene: TRBJ1-5; CDR3nt: TGTGCCAGAAGCCGGCGGCCTAATCAGCCCCAGCATTTT; CDR3aa: CARSRRPNQPQHF
v_gene: TRBV18; abundance: .; d_gene: TRBD1; j_gene: TRBJ1-4; CDR3nt: TGTGCCAGTGGACAGGGGGCGGCCGAAAAACTGTTTTTT; CDR3aa: CASGQGAAEKLFF
v_gene: TRBV3-1/TRBV3-2; abundance: .; d_gene: .; j_gene: TRBJ2-5; CDR3nt: TGTGCCAGCAGCCAGAACAGGGTGGCCCAAGAGACCCAGTACTTC; CDR3aa: CASSQNRVAQETQYF
v_gene: TRBV4-1; abundance: .; d_gene: TRBD1; j_gene: TRBJ1-4; CDR3nt: TGCGCCAGCACCTCGCCCGGCGGGACAGGGAAAGAACTGTTTTTT; CDR3aa: CASTSPGGTGKELFF
v_gene: TRBV3-1/TRBV3-2; abundance: .; d_gene: .; j_gene: TRBJ1-5; CDR3nt: TGTGCCAGCAGCCAAGATGGAGGGCTCGGCAATCAGCCCCAGCATTTT; CDR3aa: CASSQDGGLGNQPQHF
v_gene: TRBV12-3/TRBV12-4; abundance: .; d_gene: .; j_gene: TRBJ1-6; CDR3nt: TGTGCCAGCACCGTCGGACAGACCCACCCCCTCCACTTT; CDR3aa: CASTVGQTHPLHF
v_gene: TRBV2; abundance: .; d_gene: .; j_gene: TRBJ1-4; CDR3nt: TGTGCCAGCGGGGTGGGGCCTGATGAAAAACTGTTTTTT; CDR3aa: CASGVGPDEKLFF
v_gene: TRBV5-1; abundance: .; d_gene: .; j_gene: TRBJ1-1; CDR3nt: TGCGCCAGCAGCTTGTCAGGGGACACTGAAGCTTTCTTT; CDR3aa: CASSLSGDTEAFF
v_gene: TRBV10-3; abundance: .; d_gene: .; j_gene: TRBJ1-4; CDR3nt: TGTGCCATATCTTGGGGGGGCCGAGAAAAACTGTTTTTT; CDR3aa: CAISWGGREKLFF
v_gene: TRBV7-9; abundance: .; d_gene: .; j_gene: TRBJ1-3; CDR3nt: TGTGCCAGCAGCTTAATGGCAGGGCTCAGCTCTGGAAACACCATATATTTT; CDR3aa: CASSLMAGLSSGNTIYF
v_gene: TRBV20-1; abundance: .; d_gene: .; j_gene: TRBJ2-1; CDR3nt: TGCAGTGCTCAGGGCAATGAGCAGTTCTTC; CDR3aa: CSAQGNEQFF
v_gene: TRBV19; abundance: .; d_gene: .; j_gene: TRBJ2-5; CDR3nt: TGTGCCAGTACCCTCCCTCTTCAAGAGACCCAGTACTTC; CDR3aa: CASTLPLQETQYF
v_gene: TRBV12-3/TRBV12-4; abundance: .; d_gene: .; j_gene: TRBJ1-5; CDR3nt: TGTGCCAGCAGTTTAGAGGGAGGGTCCCCCCAGCATTTT; CDR3aa: CASSLEGGSPQHF
v_gene: TRBV5-1; abundance: .; d_gene: .; j_gene: TRBJ2-5; CDR3nt: TGCGCCAGCAGCTTGGATTCTGGGACTCTGGGGACCCAGTACTTC; CDR3aa: CASSLDSGTLGTQYF
v_gene: TRBV27; abundance: .; d_gene: .; j_gene: TRBJ1-2; CDR3nt: TGTGCCAGCGGACAGTCGCAGGGCTACACCTTC; CDR3aa: CASGQSQGYTF
v_gene: TRBV2; abundance: .; d_gene: .; j_gene: TRBJ1-1; CDR3nt: TGTGCCAGTTCCCCGGGTGCGACTGAAGCTTTCTTT; CDR3aa: CASSPGATEAFF
v_gene: TRBV6-5; abundance: .; d_gene: .; j_gene: TRBJ1-1; CDR3nt: TGTGCCAGCAGTTATCAGGGGAGGAACACTGAAGCTTTCTTT; CDR3aa: CASSYQGRNTEAFF
v_gene: TRBV29-1; abundance: .; d_gene: .; j_gene: TRBJ1-5; CDR3nt: TGCAGCGTTGCCGGACAGATTGATCAGCCCCAGCATTTT; CDR3aa: CSVAGQIDQPQHF
v_gene: TRBV18; abundance: .; d_gene: .; j_gene: TRBJ2-3; CDR3nt: TGTGCCAGCTCACCCCGACAAGATACGCAGTATTTT; CDR3aa: CASSPRQDTQYF
v_gene: TRBV6-1; abundance: few; d_gene: .; j_gene: TRBJ2-7; CDR3nt: TGTGCCAGCAGTGAAAGATCCTTCGGGGGCGAGCAGTACTTC; CDR3aa: CASSERSFGGEQYF
v_gene: TRBV5-1; abundance: .; d_gene: TRBD2; j_gene: TRBJ2-3; CDR3nt: TGCGCCAGCAGCTTGAGCGGGGGGGAAACAGATACGCAGTATTTT; CDR3aa: CASSLSGGETDTQYF
v_gene: TRBV10-3; abundance: .; d_gene: .; j_gene: TRBJ1-3; CDR3nt: TGTGCCATCAGTGGTCCGGGGGTTGACGGAAACACCATATATTTT; CDR3aa: CAISGPGVDGNTIYF
v_gene: TRBV5-1; abundance: .; d_gene: .; j_gene: TRBJ2-2; CDR3nt: TGCGCCAGCAGCTTGGGAGCCCCATCCAACACCGGGGAGCTGTTTTTT; CDR3aa: CASSLGAPSNTGELFF
v_gene: TRBV13; abundance: few; d_gene: TRBD1; j_gene: TRBJ1-2; CDR3nt: TGTGCCAGCAGCTACGGACAGGGGTTCAACTATGGCTACACCTTC; CDR3aa: CASSYGQGFNYGYTF
v_gene: TRBV6-6; abundance: .; d_gene: TRBD2; j_gene: TRBJ2-7; CDR3nt: TGTGCCAGCAGACGACTAGCGGGGGGCTACGAGCAGTACTTC; CDR3aa: CASRRLAGGYEQYF
v_gene: TRBV2; abundance: .; d_gene: .; j_gene: TRBJ2-1; CDR3nt: TGTGCCAGCAGTGCTCGGCAGGGGAGGGATGAGCAGTTCTTC; CDR3aa: CASSARQGRDEQFF
v_gene: TRBV28; abundance: .; d_gene: TRBD1; j_gene: TRBJ2-7; CDR3nt: TGTGCCAGCAGCCCTCGGACAGGTCCCTACGAGCAGTACTTC; CDR3aa: CASSPRTGPYEQYF
v_gene: TRBV5-1; abundance: .; d_gene: .; j_gene: TRBJ1-2; CDR3nt: TGCGCCAGCAGCTTGGTGGCGTCGCGGGGGGGCGGAGTTGGCTACACCTTC; CDR3aa: CASSLVASRGGGVGYTF
v_gene: TRBV4-2; abundance: .; d_gene: TRBD1; j_gene: TRBJ1-4; CDR3nt: TGTGCCAGCAGCCAAGAAGGGACAGTTGAAAAACTGTTTTTT; CDR3aa: CASSQEGTVEKLFF
v_gene: TRBV5-4; abundance: once; d_gene: .; j_gene: TRBJ1-3; CDR3nt: TGTGCCTCAAAGTCGGGTGACTCTGGAAACACCATATATTTT; CDR3aa: CASKSGDSGNTIYF
v_gene: TRBV28; abundance: .; d_gene: TRBD1; j_gene: TRBJ2-7; CDR3nt: TGTGCCAGCAGGGCGCAGTCAGGGGGTGACTACGAGCAGTACTTC; CDR3aa: CASRAQSGGDYEQYF
v_gene: TRBV6-1; abundance: .; d_gene: .; j_gene: TRBJ1-2; CDR3nt: TGTGCCAGCAGTGAAGGATTAAAGAGGGGCTACACCTTC; CDR3aa: CASSEGLKRGYTF